These 14 T cell receptor beta chains originate from one sample sequenced in a study of chemoradiotherapy in HPV16-positive cancers. Some clones are missing from TCRdb's copy, which holds only in-frame ones; the method was immunoSEQ multiplex PCR. The table shows about 7,800 clones, with just under 85% occurring only once. Specimen: blood, collected from a patient who underwent chemoradiotherapy. These receptors came from a human donor with HPV-associated anogenital cancer.

The chain couples TRBV7-2 to TRBJ2-3, with 13 positions matching TRBD2. Germline V gene sequence: CDR1 SGHTA, CDR2 FQGNSA. This CDR3 region has 18 residues. V shed 3 bases, J shed 0 bases, and the junction held 6 bases outside the gene matches. This chain's CDR3 is CASSFTWTSGGSTDTQYF. The CDR3 DNA is TGTGCCAGCAGCTTCACTTGGACTAGCGGGGGCAGCACAGATACGCAGTATTTT. Full variable domain (rest looked up from reference TRBV7-2 and TRBJ2-3): GAGVSQSPSNKVTEKGKDVELRCDPISGHTALYWYRQSLGQGLEFLIYFQGNSAPDKSGLPSDRFSAERTGGSVSTLTIQRTQQEDSAVYLCASSFTWTSGGSTDTQYFGPGTRLTVL.

This chain links TRBV9 with TRBJ2-3, with 8 nucleotides matching TRBD1. This CDR3 region has 18 residues. V was pared by 2 bases and J by 8 bases, with 19 bases of the junction left unmatched. CDR1 is SGDLS, CDR2 YYNGEE, per germline. For the CDR3, the DNA is TGTGCCAGCAGCGTCCGGACAGGGCCCGCCCTAGCACAGGGTACGCAGTATTTT. Protein product: CASSVRTGPALAQGTQYF.

This chain joins TRBV12-2 and TRBJ1-2; TRBD1 was called by the table and not checked on the DNA. TRBV12-2 is marked as a pseudogene. The CDR3 covers 15 residues. The CDR3 DNA sequence: TGTGCAAGTCGCCCGACAGCTTATCAGCCCTATGGCTACACCTTC. Its translation is CASRPTAYQPYGYTF.

The chain combines TRBV28 with TRBJ1-6, with TRBD1 matching over 10 bases. V gave up 6 bases and J gave up 9 bases; unmatched junction bases: 8. CDR1 and CDR2 (germline): MDHEN, SYDVKM. The CDR3 consists of 15 residues. The CDR3 is CASRPNDRGLSPLHF. The CDR3, as DNA: TGTGCCAGCAGACCTAACGACAGGGGGCTTTCACCCCTCCACTTT. Looking up the rest from reference TRBV28 and TRBJ1-6 gives the full variable domain: DVKVTQSSRYLVKRTGEKVFLECVQDMDHENMFWYRQDPGLGLRLIYFSYDVKMKEKGDIPEGYSVSREKKERFSLILESASTNQTSMYLCASRPNDRGLSPLHFGNGTRLTVT.

The V and J genes are TRBV11-2 and TRBJ1-2, with D possibly being TRBD1 (5 bases). Trimming cost V 6 bases and J 0 bases, with 14 bases left between them. This CDR3 has 15 residues. From germline, CDR1 is SGHAT and CDR2 FQNNGV. The CDR3 sequence: CASRTIKDTNYGYTF. CDR3 nucleotide sequence: TGTGCCAGCAGAACAATCAAGGACACTAACTATGGCTACACCTTC.

A single count supports this clone. This rearrangement joins TRBV5-1 to TRBJ1-6; maybe TRBD1 (6 bases). The V gene's germline CDR1 is SGHRS and CDR2 YFSETQ. The CDR3 is made up of 17 amino acids. V was pared by 0 bases and J by 0 bases, with 10 bases between. The CDR3 sequence is CASSLDTGSSYNSPLHF. The CDR3 region has the DNA TGCGCCAGCAGCTTGGATACAGGGAGCTCCTATAATTCACCCCTCCACTTT.

V gene TRBV11-3 combines with J gene TRBJ2-7; D tentatively fits TRBD1 or TRBD2 (5 bases each). The CDR3 is 14 residues long. Germline CDR1 is SGHNT and CDR2 is YENEEA. The V and J ends lost 1 base and 5 bases respectively, with 12 bases between them. The chain's CDR3 is CASSLGQREHEQYF. CDR3 coding DNA: TGTGCCAGCAGCTTAGGACAGAGGGAACACGAGCAGTACTTC.

Remarks on this clone: This sample also contains other DNA sequences that code for the same CDR3. V and J are TRBV6-5 and TRBJ1-5; D is undetermined. V was clipped by 3 bases and J by 7 bases, with 10 bases between them. The CDR3 totals 13 residues. Germline CDR1 MNHEY, CDR2 SVGAGI. The CDR3, as DNA: TGTGCCAGCAGTTATGCCCTTGACCAGCCCCAGCATTTT. Translated: CASSYALDQPQHF.

The chain has TRBV9 and TRBJ1-1; 7 positions agree with TRBD1. The CDR3 loop spans 14 amino acids. The V gene's germline CDR1 is SGDLS and CDR2 YYNGEE. The junction had 9 bases not matched to a gene; V was cut back by 5 bases and J by 5 bases. The CDR3 nucleotides are TGTGCCAGCAGTATGGGAGGGGGCGGAACTGAAGCTTTCTTT. This sequence encodes CASSMGGGGTEAFF.

This rearrangement joins TRBV11-2 to TRBJ2-2; maybe TRBD1 (6 bases). CDR1 is SGHAT and CDR2 is FQNNGV in the germline V gene. The CDR3 covers 16 residues. The V end lost 5 bases, the J end lost 1 base, and 14 bases lay between the germline ends. CDR3 protein: CASSRTSGQNTGELFF. The CDR3, as DNA: TGTGCCAGCAGCCGTACCTCGGGACAGAACACCGGGGAGCTGTTTTTT. The whole variable domain, remainder taken from reference TRBV11-2 and TRBJ2-2, is EAGVAQSPRYKIIEKRQSVAFWCNPISGHATLYWYQQILGQGPKLLIQFQNNGVVDDSQLPKDRFSAERLKGVDSTLKIQPAKLEDSAVYLCASSRTSGQNTGELFFGEGSRLTVL.

This chain connects TRBV5-1 to TRBJ2-3, with TRBD2 as a possible D gene (7 bases). The CDR3 is made up of 14 amino acids. Per germline, CDR1 SGHRS and CDR2 YFSETQ. Trimming pared 5 bases from V and 5 bases from J, leaving 15 bases between. The DNA of the CDR3 is TGCGCCAGCAGACAGGGCGGGGGTATAGATACGCAGTATTTT. This encodes CASRQGGGIDTQYF.

This clone was detected only a few times. The chain uses TRBV19 and TRBJ1-1; D possibly corresponds to TRBD1 (5 bases). The V end was cut by 5 bases, the J end by 4 bases, with 14 bases between. The germline gives CDR1 LNHDA, CDR2 SQIVND (reference sequence). This CDR3 contains 14 residues. The CDR3 region has the DNA TGTGCCAGTAGTCAACGCCGACAGTTCACTGAAGCTTTCTTT. It translates to CASSQRRQFTEAFF.

V is TRBV7-9 and J is TRBJ2-2; D possibly corresponds to TRBD1 (6 bases). Trimming left V 5 bases short and J 8 bases short, with 27 bases between. CDR1 and CDR2 from the germline V gene are SEHNR and FQNEAQ (reference sequence). The CDR3 covers 18 residues. As DNA, the CDR3 is TGTGCCAGCAGCCCTACCTTGGACAGTACTACTCCCTCGGGGGAGCTGTTTTTT. This codes for CASSPTLDSTTPSGELFF. Based on the CDR3 plus reference TRBV7-9 and TRBJ2-2, the full variable domain is DTGVSQNPRHKITKRGQNVTFRCDPISEHNRLYWYRQTLGQGPEFLTYFQNEAQLEKSRLLSDRFSAERPKGSFSTLEIQRTEQGDSAMYLCASSPTLDSTTPSGELFFGEGSRLTVL.

This chain uses TRBV6-1 with TRBJ2-7; TRBD2 matches at 8 bases. The CDR3 is 15 amino acids. With 2 bases clipped from V and 0 bases from J, the junction kept 3 bases outside the gene matches. Germline CDR1 is MNHNS and CDR2 is SASEGT. In DNA, the CDR3 is TGTGCCAGCAGTGAAACTAGCGGAGCCTCCTACGAGCAGTACTTC. Translation: CASSETSGASYEQYF.